A single sample is the source of the 16 T cell receptor beta chains below, sequenced in a study of OX40 agonist ivuxolimab in advanced cancers. Only in-frame clones appear in the TCRdb table, and some are missing; sequencing was by immunoSEQ multiplex PCR. The table includes tens of thousands of clones, over 80% detected once. Specimen: CD4+ or CD8+ T cells sorted from blood, collected in a trial of the OX40 agonist ivuxolimab. All receptors come from an adult with an advanced solid tumor such as melanoma, head and neck, liver or kidney cancer.

The chain carries TRBV18 and TRBJ2-2; no clear D gene. The germline gives CDR1 KGHSH, CDR2 LQKENI. CDR3 length: 15 amino acids. The V gene lost 1 base and the J gene lost 6 bases, with 12 bases spanning the gap. CDR3 nucleotide sequence: TGTGCCAGCTCACCACTGGCCGATGAGGCCGGGGAGCTGTTTTTT. Its protein is CASSPLADEAGELFF. The full variable domain, its missing parts supplied by reference TRBV18 and TRBJ2-2, is NAGVMQNPRHLVRRRGQEARLRCSPMKGHSHVYWYRQLPEEGLKFMVYLQKENIIDESGMPKERFSAEFPKEGPSILRIQQVVRGDSAAYFCASSPLADEAGELFFGEGSRLTVL.

This clone occurred once. This sequence joins TRBV27 and TRBJ2-1; 11 bases fit TRBD2. This CDR3 spans 18 amino acids. The germline CDR1 and CDR2 sequences are MNHEY and SMNVEV (reference sequence). V lost 7 bases to trimming and J lost 2 bases; unmatched junction nucleotides: 13. CDR3 sequence: CASINIGTSGLTYNEQFF. DNA for the CDR3: TGTGCCAGCATCAATATTGGGACTAGCGGCCTAACCTACAATGAGCAGTTCTTC.

The rearrangement uses TRBV5-8 and TRBJ2-7; 9 bases match TRBD1. The CDR3 is 18 amino acids. The V segment lost 6 bases and the J segment 3 bases; nucleotides outside the gene matches: 19. Germline-derived CDR1 and CDR2 are SGHTS and YDEGEE. CDR3 DNA sequence: TGTGCCAGCATCCCAGGCTCGGGACAGGGTTTCTATGGCTACGAGCAGTACTTC. Translating it yields CASIPGSGQGFYGYEQYF. Based on the CDR3 plus reference TRBV5-8 and TRBJ2-7, the full variable domain is EAGVTQSPTHLIKTRGQQATLRCSPISGHTSVYWYQQALGLGLQFLLWYDEGEERNRGNFPPRFSGRQFPNYSSELNVNALELEDSALYLCASIPGSGQGFYGYEQYFGPGTRLTVT.

V gene TRBV21-1 combines with J gene TRBJ2-1; the table calls TRBD2, which could not be checked here. TRBV21-1 is a pseudogene. CDR3 length equals 17 residues. CDR3 bases: TGTGCCAGCAGCCACTCCCAAGCGGGAGTTGAAAACAATGAGCAGTTCTTC. It encodes CASSHSQAGVENNEQFF.

V usage is TRBV28 and J usage is TRBJ1-2; D gene unclear. V dropped 6 bases and J dropped 1 base, with 18 bases sitting between them. CDR1 MDHEN and CDR2 SYDVKM come from the germline V gene. There are 16 residues in the CDR3. CDR3 DNA sequence: TGTGCCAGCAGCCTAACAGCTCACTTACTTAACTATGGCTACACCTTC. It yields the protein CASSLTAHLLNYGYTF.

The chain employs TRBV5-1 and TRBJ2-1, with 8 nucleotides matching TRBD2. This CDR3 is built from 18 residues. CDR1 and CDR2 (germline): SGHRS, YFSETQ. J was trimmed by 9 bases and V by 4 bases; bases with no gene match: 21. CDR3 DNA: TGCGCCAGCAGCCGGGGGGGACTATCGATTCCGGAGAGGGTTGAGCAGTTCTTC. Its translation is CASSRGGLSIPERVEQFF.

The V and J genes are TRBV25-1 and TRBJ2-7; D is undetermined. Looked up from germline, CDR1 is MGHDK and CDR2 is SYGVNS. This CDR3 has 15 residues. V lost 4 bases, J lost 0 bases, and 13 bases lay in between. The CDR3 DNA sequence: TGTGCCAGCAGTGGTAGGTCCCCCCTCTCCTACGAGCAGTACTTC. Translation gives CASSGRSPLSYEQYF.

The genes are TRBV9 and TRBJ2-5; 8 bases map to TRBD2. After removal of 4 bases from V and 5 bases from J, the junction contained 13 bases not matched to a gene. This CDR3 is built from 16 residues. Germline CDR1 SGDLS, CDR2 YYNGEE. Here the CDR3 DNA reads TGTGCCAGCAGCAGTAGTGGGGCCCCGGGAGGGGAGACCCAGTACTTC. Protein product: CASSSSGAPGGETQYF.

V and J are TRBV29-1 and TRBJ1-2; 9 bases match TRBD1. V lost 1 base to trimming and J lost 4 bases; unmatched junction nucleotides: 10. Germline loops: CDR1 SQVTM, CDR2 ANQGSEA. The CDR3 totals 16 residues. The CDR3 here is CSVEGFITGGGYGYTF. DNA for the CDR3: TGCAGCGTTGAAGGCTTTATAACAGGGGGCGGCTATGGCTACACCTTC.

This clone turned up a few times. The chain joins TRBV7-9 to TRBJ2-7; D not certain. The germline V gene encodes CDR1 SEHNR and CDR2 FQNEAQ (reference sequence). This CDR3 has 12 amino acids. Between the trimmed V and J ends, which lost 1 base and 5 bases, there was a span of 6 bases. CDR3 sequence (DNA): TGTGCCAGCAGCTTAGGCCCCCACGAGCAGTACTTC. Translating it yields CASSLGPHEQYF.

The CDR3 loop is CASSPIGPYGYTF. The CDR3 bases are TGTGCCAGCAGCCCTATTGGGCCGTATGGCTACACCTTC. V usage is TRBV7-3 and J usage is TRBJ1-2; no clear D. Looked up from germline, CDR1 is SGHTA and CDR2 is FQGTGA. V lost 5 bases and J 5 bases, leaving 12 bases between the germline ends. The length of the CDR3 is 13 residues.

The V and J genes are TRBV7-9 and TRBJ2-5; 8 nucleotides line up with TRBD2. The CDR3 is made up of 14 amino acids. The ends lost 4 bases at V and 2 bases at J; junction bases unmatched: 3. CDR1 is SEHNR, CDR2 FQNEAQ, per germline (reference sequence). CDR3 bases: TGTGCCAGCAGCTCAACTAGCGGACAAGAGACCCAGTACTTC. Protein product: CASSSTSGQETQYF.

The rearrangement uses TRBV6-5 and TRBJ2-1; D is undetermined. Germline lookup yields CDR1 MNHEY and CDR2 SVGAGI. This CDR3 is 16 amino acids long. The V end was cut by 0 bases, the J end by 0 bases, with 9 bases between. The CDR3 region has the DNA TGTGCCAGCAGTTACTCGATCCTTAGCTCCTACAATGAGCAGTTCTTC. Protein: CASSYSILSSYNEQFF.

The V call is TRBV6-5, the J call TRBJ2-5; 7 positions match TRBD2. Trimming cost V 2 bases and J 5 bases; bases outside gene matches: 8. The CDR3 is 15 amino acids. Germline-derived CDR1 and CDR2 are MNHEY and SVGAGI. The CDR3 loop reads CASSYNRGVGETQYF. Written as DNA, the CDR3 is TGTGCCAGCAGTTACAATCGGGGGGTTGGTGAGACCCAGTACTTC.

This sequence joins TRBV27 and TRBJ2-3; D is possibly TRBD2 (6 bases). V was cut by 5 bases and J by 0 bases, with 15 bases left in between. Germline V gene lookup returns CDR1 MNHEY and CDR2 SMNVEV (reference sequence). The CDR3 consists of 16 residues. The CDR3 DNA is TGTGCCAGCAGTGTTCTAGCGCAACCTAGCACAGATACGCAGTATTTT. This translates into CASSVLAQPSTDTQYF.

To note about this clone: In the same sample, other DNA sequences code for this CDR3. The chain links TRBV9 to TRBJ2-7; no firm D call. V lost 2 bases to trimming and J lost 5 bases, with 11 bases between them. The CDR3 is 13 residues long. Germline loops: CDR1 SGDLS, CDR2 YYNGEE. The CDR3 DNA reads TGTGCCAGCAGCGTTGGGTCGTCTCACGAGCAGTACTTC. Translating gives CASSVGSSHEQYF.